The 3 T cell receptor beta chains given below trace back to one sample, sequenced in a study of cytomegalovirus exposure and HLA in healthy donors. Produced via immunoSEQ multiplex PCR; TCRdb's table is partial and in-frame only. Of about 240,000 clones listed, 70% to 90% were seen once; the top ten hold less than 1.5%. The sequenced sample consisted of PBMCs. These receptors originate from a woman in her thirties in good health and CMV-seropositive.

The chain couples TRBV7-9 to TRBJ2-7; no clear D gene. Germline CDR1 is SEHNR and CDR2 is FQNEAQ (reference sequence). CDR3 length: 11 residues. The ends were cut back, 6 bases at V and 0 bases at J, with 3 bases in the middle. The CDR3, as DNA: TGTGCCAGCAGTCGCTCCTACGAGCAGTACTTC. Residues: CASSRSYEQYF.

The rearrangement uses TRBV6-5 and TRBJ2-7, with 7 bases aligning to TRBD1. The CDR3 is made up of 14 amino acids. J was trimmed by 1 base and V by 4 bases; bases with no gene match: 4. Germline CDR1 MNHEY, CDR2 SVGAGI. DNA for the CDR3: TGTGCCAGCAGTTTCGGGGACAGATCCTACGAGCAGTACTTC. Translation gives CASSFGDRSYEQYF.

This rearrangement joins TRBV6-1 to TRBJ2-3, with a weak D call TRBD1 (5 bases). V was shortened by 3 bases and J by 0 bases, with 10 bases between the two germline ends. This CDR3 contains 15 residues. Germline-derived CDR1 and CDR2 are MNHNS and SASEGT. The CDR3 nucleotides are TGTGCCAGCAGTGACCAGGGAACGAGCACAGATACGCAGTATTTT. This sequence encodes CASSDQGTSTDTQYF.